The 22 T cell receptor beta chains presented below share a single source sample, sequenced in a study of CD8+CD57+ T cells in acquired aplastic anemia. Genomic DNA constituted the template upon which TCR beta VDJ and CDR3 profiling was performed. TCRdb re-analysed the reads in MiXCR, keeping a single row per CDR3 protein. The sample shows roughly 250,000 distinct CDR3 sequences, approximately 79% of them seen only once. Whoever was chosen for sequencing had shown CD8+CD57+ cell expansion by flow cytometry. Sequencing was carried out using sorted CD4+, CD8+, or CD8+CD57+ T cells (not recorded which) from PBMCs. All receptors derive from a human donor with aplastic anemia.

The chain joins TRBV11-2 to TRBJ2-5, with D unclear. This CDR3 is built from 13 residues. Germline V gene data show CDR1 as SGHAT and CDR2 as FQNNGV. V shed 3 bases and J shed 5 bases, with 10 bases lying between them. CDR3 loop: CASSFGSTETQYF. DNA of the CDR3: TGTGCCAGCAGCTTCGGGTCAACGGAGACCCAGTACTTC. Looking up the rest from reference TRBV11-2 and TRBJ2-5 gives the full variable domain: EAGVAQSPRYKIIEKRQSVAFWCNPISGHATLYWYQQILGQGPKLLIQFQNNGVVDDSQLPKDRFSAERLKGVDSTLKIQPAKLEDSAVYLCASSFGSTETQYFGPGTRLLVL.

This clonotype has just one count. At one end the junction does not follow the germline gene, possibly because of a read error. The chain has TRBV9 and TRBJ2-5; D gene uncertain. This CDR3 comprises 14 residues. Germline-derived CDR1 and CDR2 are SGDLS and YYNGEE. The DNA of the CDR3 is TGTGCCAGCAGCAGAGGATCAGATACGCAGTATCTTGACTTC. Translation: CASSRGSDTQYLDF.

The chain combines TRBV7-3 with TRBJ2-3, with D maybe TRBD2 (6 bases). Per germline, CDR1 SGHTA and CDR2 FQGTGA. The CDR3 has 15 residues. Between the trimmed V and J ends, which lost 2 bases and 4 bases, there was a span of 13 bases. CDR3 residues: CASSLFSGVADTQYF. CDR3 coding DNA: TGTGCCAGCAGCTTATTTAGCGGTGTGGCAGATACGCAGTATTTT.

This chain joins TRBV19 and TRBJ1-5; D ambiguous. Germline loops: CDR1 LNHDA, CDR2 SQIVND (reference sequence). Trimming pared 4 bases from V and 6 bases from J, leaving 16 bases between. This CDR3 region has 15 residues. The CDR3 bases are TGTGCCAGTAGTACTAGACTATCGGAGAGTCAGCCCCAGCATTTT. Amino acid sequence: CASSTRLSESQPQHF. The whole variable domain, filled in from reference TRBV19 and TRBJ1-5, reads DGGITQSPKYLFRKEGQNVTLSCEQNLNHDAMYWYRQDPGQGLRLIYYSQIVNDFQKGDIAEGYSVSREKKESFPLTVTSAQKNPTAFYLCASSTRLSESQPQHFGDGTRLSIL.

The V gene is TRBV7-8, the J gene TRBJ2-6; D might be TRBD1 or TRBD2, each matching 5 bases. V was trimmed by 5 bases and J by 6 bases, leaving 11 bases between them. The germline CDR1 and CDR2 sequences are SGHVS and FQNEAQ. The CDR3 runs to 14 residues. CDR3 sequence: CASSPQGVANVLTF. The CDR3 DNA reads as TGTGCCAGCAGCCCCCAGGGAGTGGCCAACGTCCTGACTTTC. The variable domain in full, completed from reference TRBV7-8 and TRBJ2-6, reads GAGVSQSPRYKVAKRGQDVALRCDPISGHVSLFWYQQALGQGPEFLTYFQNEAQLDKSGLPSDRFFAERPEGSVSTLKIQRTQQEDSAVYLCASSPQGVANVLTFGAGSRLTVL.

This chain links TRBV20-1 with TRBJ1-3; no reliable D call. CDR1 DFQATT and CDR2 SNEGSKA come from the germline V gene (reference sequence). Trimming shortened V by 2 bases and J by 4 bases, and 6 bases separated the two germline ends. The CDR3 runs to 12 residues. In DNA, the CDR3 is TGCAGTGCTAGACAGCTGGGAAACACCATATATTTT. This codes for CSARQLGNTIYF.

The chain joins TRBV19 to TRBJ2-1; a weak D match, TRBD2 (6 bases). The length of the CDR3 is 16 residues. V gave up 1 base and J gave up 11 bases, with 21 bases separating them. CDR1 is LNHDA, CDR2 SQIVND, per germline (reference sequence). CDR3: CASSIGSGTYHDQQFF. The CDR3 DNA sequence: TGTGCCAGTAGTATAGGTAGCGGAACCTATCATGATCAGCAGTTCTTC. The whole variable domain, filled in from reference TRBV19 and TRBJ2-1, reads DGGITQSPKYLFRKEGQNVTLSCEQNLNHDAMYWYRQDPGQGLRLIYYSQIVNDFQKGDIAEGYSVSREKKESFPLTVTSAQKNPTAFYLCASSIGSGTYHDQQFFGPGTRLTVL.

The chain couples TRBV19 to TRBJ2-7; tentative D call: TRBD1 (6 bases). CDR1 and CDR2 from the germline V gene are LNHDA and SQIVND (reference sequence). This CDR3 has 14 residues. With 9 bases removed from V and 3 bases from J, the gap between germline ends came to 18 bases. CDR3 nucleotides: TGTGCCAGCAGTTTAGAGGGGGATATCTACGAGCAGTACTTC. Its translation is CASSLEGDIYEQYF.

On this clonotype: The junction and the germline gene differ at one end; a read error may be behind it. The rearrangement links TRBV7-9 to TRBJ2-5, with D possibly being TRBD1 or TRBD2 (5 bases each). The CDR3 loop spans 14 amino acids. The germline gives CDR1 SEHNR, CDR2 FQNEAQ (reference sequence). The CDR3 coding sequence is TGTGCCAGCAGCTTTGAAAGAAGCGAGGGGAGCGAGGACTTC. It specifies CASSFERSEGSEDF. Full variable domain (rest looked up from reference TRBV7-9 and TRBJ2-5): DTGVSQNPRHKITKRGQNVTFRCDPISEHNRLYWYRQTLGQGPEFLTYFQNEAQLEKSRLLSDRFSAERPKGSFSTLEIQRTEQGDSAMYLCASSFERSEGSEDFGPGTRLLVL.

This clonotype was counted a few times. V and J are TRBV7-8 and TRBJ2-3, with D perhaps TRBD2 (6 bases). The CDR3 length is 14 residues. From germline, CDR1 is SGHVS and CDR2 FQNEAQ. The germline V and J ends were trimmed by 6 bases and 1 base, with 11 bases remaining between them. The CDR3 DNA is TGTGCCAGCAGTTTATCGGGGGGCACAGATACGCAGTATTTT. It codes for CASSLSGGTDTQYF. The variable domain in full, with the rest retrieved from reference TRBV7-8 and TRBJ2-3, is GAGVSQSPRYKVAKRGQDVALRCDPISGHVSLFWYQQALGQGPEFLTYFQNEAQLDKSGLPSDRFFAERPEGSVSTLKIQRTQQEDSAVYLCASSLSGGTDTQYFGPGTRLTVL.

On this clonotype itself: At one end, the junction sequence differs from germline, possibly due to a read error. The chain couples TRBV7-8 to TRBJ1-5; D is possibly TRBD1 (5 bases). The CDR3 has 13 amino acids. Germline assignment: CDR1 SGHVS and CDR2 FQNEAQ. The CDR3, as DNA: TGTGCCAGCAGCTTTACAGGAGGTCCGGCTCCGCAGTTT. The encoded protein is CASSFTGGPAPQF. Based on the CDR3 plus reference TRBV7-8 and TRBJ1-5, the full variable domain is GAGVSQSPRYKVAKRGQDVALRCDPISGHVSLFWYQQALGQGPEFLTYFQNEAQLDKSGLPSDRFFAERPEGSVSTLKIQRTQQEDSAVYLCASSFTGGPAPQFGDGTRLSIL.

The chain joins TRBV5-6 to TRBJ2-1, with a tentative D call TRBD2 (7 bases). The CDR3 is 15 amino acids. V was clipped by 2 bases and J by 5 bases, with 14 bases between them. Germline CDR1 SGHDT, CDR2 YYEEEE. The CDR3 reads CASSFGGGTHNEQFF. CDR3 DNA: TGTGCCAGCAGCTTCGGCGGGGGCACACACAATGAGCAGTTCTTC.

V and J are TRBV7-8 and TRBJ2-7; D is ambiguous. V was cut by 3 bases and J by 4 bases, with 25 bases left in between. The length of the CDR3 is 18 residues. The germline CDR1 and CDR2 sequences are SGHVS and FQNEAQ. DNA of the CDR3: TGTGCCAGCAGCTTTCATGGAGATGGGGATGCGCTTTATTACGAGCAGTACGTC. Translation gives CASSFHGDGDALYYEQYV.

Concerning this clonotype: Here the CDR3 omits its conserved ending phenylalanine or tryptophan, so a read error is the likely source. The DNA is left out, because the CDR3 cannot be placed on it with certainty; the CDR3 is given as TCRdb lists it. V and J are TRBV2 and TRBJ2-1; the DNA was not used to check the table's D call, TRBD1. The CDR3 comprises 16 residues, both ends counted. Germline V gene data show CDR1 as SNHLY and CDR2 as FYNNEI. CDR3 loop: CASSRGGGANTEAFFG.

This chain uses TRBV7-8 with TRBJ2-3; D uncertain. The ends were cut back, 1 base at V and 4 bases at J, with 18 bases in the middle. The CDR3 is 17 amino acids. The germline CDR1 and CDR2 sequences are SGHVS and FQNEAQ. CDR3 bases: TGTGCCAGCAGCTTAGTTGGCGAGCCCGGTACGGCAGATACGCAGTATTTT. Translating gives CASSLVGEPGTADTQYF.

This chain joins TRBV7-3 and TRBJ2-3, with D perhaps TRBD2 (6 bases). CDR3 size: 14 residues. Germline V gene lookup returns CDR1 SGHTA and CDR2 FQGTGA. Trimming took off 3 bases at V and 13 bases at J, with 20 bases between the two ends. The CDR3 protein is CASSFQRGGGSEYF. The CDR3 DNA sequence: TGTGCCAGCAGCTTTCAAAGAGGTGGGGGGAGCGAGTATTTT.

This clonotype was recorded at least ten times. The chain carries TRBV5-4 and TRBJ1-1, with no clear D. This CDR3 region has 14 residues. The V and J ends lost 2 bases and 4 bases respectively, with 12 bases between them. Germline CDR1 is SGHNT and CDR2 is YYREEE (reference sequence). CDR3 in amino acids: CASSFIDEGTEAFF. CDR3 in DNA: TGTGCCAGCAGCTTTATCGATGAGGGCACTGAAGCTTTCTTT.

The chain links TRBV2 to TRBJ2-1; D possibly matches TRBD1 or TRBD2 (6 bases each). CDR1 is SNHLY and CDR2 is FYNNEI in the germline V gene. Trimming cost V 7 bases and J 16 bases, with 32 bases left between them. CDR3 size: 16 residues. The CDR3 nucleotides read TGTGCCAGCACCGAGGAGGGGGGAAGGGACCAGGGCTACACCTTCTTC. This encodes CASTEEGGRDQGYTFF. Based on the CDR3 plus reference TRBV2 and TRBJ2-1, the full variable domain is EPEVTQTPSHQVTQMGQEVILRCVPISNHLYFYWYRQILGQKVEFLVSFYNNEISEKSEIFDDQFSVERPDGSNFTLKIRSTKLEDSAMYFCASTEEGGRDQGYTFFGPGTRLTVL.

V gene TRBV9 combines with J gene TRBJ1-2, with D perhaps TRBD1 (5 bases). Germline values: CDR1 SGDLS, CDR2 YYNGEE. The CDR3 is 16 amino acids. V shed 3 bases and J shed 9 bases, with 24 bases lying between them. The chain's CDR3 is CASSAGASGIDTRYTF. DNA for the CDR3: TGTGCCAGCAGCGCCGGGGCTAGCGGAATAGATACGCGCTACACCTTC. Full variable domain (rest looked up from reference TRBV9 and TRBJ1-2): DSGVTQTPKHLITATGQRVTLRCSPRSGDLSVYWYQQSLDQGLQFLIQYYNGEERAKGNILERFSAQQFPDLHSELNLSSLELGDSALYFCASSAGASGIDTRYTFGSGTRLTVV.

The chain joins TRBV11-2 to TRBJ2-3; the D gene is possibly TRBD2 (6 bases). Between the trimmed V and J ends, which lost 5 bases and 5 bases, there was a span of 17 bases. Germline lookup yields CDR1 SGHAT and CDR2 FQNNGV. The CDR3 runs 15 residues. Here the CDR3 DNA reads TGTGCCAGCAGCCTACGACTAGGGGAACGAGATACGCAGTATTTT. This sequence encodes CASSLRLGERDTQYF. Combining the CDR3 with reference TRBV11-2 and TRBJ2-3 gives the whole variable domain EAGVAQSPRYKIIEKRQSVAFWCNPISGHATLYWYQQILGQGPKLLIQFQNNGVVDDSQLPKDRFSAERLKGVDSTLKIQPAKLEDSAVYLCASSLRLGERDTQYFGPGTRLTVL.

The rearrangement joins TRBV29-1 to TRBJ1-1; the D gene is possibly TRBD1 (6 bases). The CDR3 loop spans 13 amino acids. Germline-derived CDR1 and CDR2 are SQVTM and ANQGSEA. V dropped 4 bases and J dropped 1 base, with 10 bases sitting between them. CDR3 loop: CSVAGRGNTEAFF. Here the CDR3 DNA reads TGCAGCGTTGCCGGCAGGGGGAACACTGAAGCTTTCTTT. The full variable domain, its missing parts supplied by reference TRBV29-1 and TRBJ1-1, is SAVISQKPSRDICQRGTSLTIQCQVDSQVTMMFWYRQQPGQSLTLIATANQGSEATYESGFVIDKFPISRPNLTFSTLTVSNMSPEDSSIYLCSVAGRGNTEAFFGQGTRLTVV.

Turning to this clonotype: Likely a read error: the CDR3 ends without its conserved phenylalanine or tryptophan. Because the CDR3's place on the DNA is in doubt, the DNA is left out and the CDR3 is given as listed by TCRdb. This chain joins TRBV7-9 and TRBJ2-3. The germline V gene has CDR1 SEHNR and CDR2 FQNEAQ (reference sequence). The CDR3 is 13 residues long, ends included. CDR3 sequence reads: CASSLTGGDAANV.